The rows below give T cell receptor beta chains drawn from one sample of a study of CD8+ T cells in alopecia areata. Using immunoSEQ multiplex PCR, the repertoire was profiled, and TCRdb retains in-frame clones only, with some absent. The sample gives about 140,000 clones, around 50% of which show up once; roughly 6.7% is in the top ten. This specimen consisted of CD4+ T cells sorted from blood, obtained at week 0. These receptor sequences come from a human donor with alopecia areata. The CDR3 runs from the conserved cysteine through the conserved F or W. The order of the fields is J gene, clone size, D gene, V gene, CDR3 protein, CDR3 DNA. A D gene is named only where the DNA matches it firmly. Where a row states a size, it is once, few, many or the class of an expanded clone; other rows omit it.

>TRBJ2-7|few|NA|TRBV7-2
CASSLAGWQGAYEQYF
TGTGCCAGCAGCTTAGCCGGTTGGCAGGGCGCCTACGAGCAGTACTTC
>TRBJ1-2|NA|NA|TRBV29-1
CSVEVGGTYGYTF
TGCAGCGTTGAAGTGGGGGGGACCTATGGCTACACCTTC
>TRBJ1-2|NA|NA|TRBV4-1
CASSQGKGEGYTF
TGCGCCAGCAGCCAAGGCAAGGGAGAGGGATACACCTTC
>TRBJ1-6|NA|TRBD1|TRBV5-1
CASSSGTGYNSPLHF
TGCGCCAGCAGCTCAGGGACAGGCTATAATTCACCCCTCCACTTT
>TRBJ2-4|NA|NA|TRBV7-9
CASSLIGEAKNIQYF
TGTGCCAGCAGCTTAATCGGGGAGGCCAAAAACATTCAGTACTTC
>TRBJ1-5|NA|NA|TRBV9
CASSVGSNQPQHF
TGTGCCAGCAGCGTTGGTAGCAATCAGCCCCAGCATTTT
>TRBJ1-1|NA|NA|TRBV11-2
CASSLRSGSESTEAFF
TGTGCCAGCAGCTTAAGGTCAGGGTCGGAATCCACTGAAGCTTTCTTT
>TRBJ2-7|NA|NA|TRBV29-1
CSVRKGSSYEQYF
TGCAGCGTTCGCAAGGGGAGCTCCTACGAGCAGTACTTC
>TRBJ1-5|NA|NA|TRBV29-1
CSVAYRRDQPQHF
TGCAGCGTTGCTTATCGCAGGGATCAGCCCCAGCATTTT
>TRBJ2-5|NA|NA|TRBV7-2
CASHSGQTSRETQYF
TGTGCCAGCCATTCTGGACAAACATCCCGAGAGACCCAGTACTTC
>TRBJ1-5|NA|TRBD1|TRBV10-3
CAISPGQGTGGQPQHF
TGTGCCATCAGCCCGGGACAGGGGACCGGAGGTCAGCCCCAGCATTTT
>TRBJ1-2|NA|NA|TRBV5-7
CASSLLRLNYGYTF
TGTGCCAGCAGCTTATTGCGTCTAAACTATGGCTACACCTTC
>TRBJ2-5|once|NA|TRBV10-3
CAISERETQYF
TGTGCCATCAGTGAACGAGAGACCCAGTACTTC
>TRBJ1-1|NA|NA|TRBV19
CASNSGAEGPTEAFF
TGTGCCAGTAATTCAGGGGCCGAGGGACCCACTGAAGCTTTCTTT
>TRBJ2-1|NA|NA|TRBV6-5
CASSSAGPGNEQFF
TGTGCCAGCAGTTCCGCGGGCCCGGGGAATGAGCAGTTCTTC
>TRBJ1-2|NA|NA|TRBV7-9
CASRPQSNYGYTF
TGTGCCAGCAGGCCACAGTCTAACTATGGCTACACCTTC
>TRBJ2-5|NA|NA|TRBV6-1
CASSDSTSRETQYF
TGTGCCAGCAGTGACTCAACCTCGCGCGAGACCCAGTACTTC
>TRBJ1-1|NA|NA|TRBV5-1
CASSRLDGWTEAFF
TGCGCCAGCAGCCGTTTAGACGGCTGGACTGAAGCTTTCTTT
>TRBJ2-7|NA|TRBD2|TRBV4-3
CASSQDWAGGYEQYF
TGCGCCAGCAGCCAAGATTGGGCGGGGGGGTACGAGCAGTACTTC
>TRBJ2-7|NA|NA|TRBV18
CASREDQFFGHEQYF
TGTGCCAGCCGTGAAGACCAGTTTTTCGGGCACGAGCAGTACTTC
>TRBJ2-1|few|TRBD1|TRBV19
CASSIRQGNEQFF
TGTGCCAGTAGTATACGACAGGGAAATGAGCAGTTCTTC
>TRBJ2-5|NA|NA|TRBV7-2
CASRLDVETQYF
TGTGCCAGCAGATTAGACGTGGAGACCCAGTACTTC
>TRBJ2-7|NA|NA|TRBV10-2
CASTGQTAGSYEQYF
TGCGCCAGCACCGGACAGACTGCCGGGTCCTACGAGCAGTACTTC
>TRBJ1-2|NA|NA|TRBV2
CASSSESLYGYTF
TGTGCCAGCAGTTCAGAGAGCCTTTATGGCTACACCTTC
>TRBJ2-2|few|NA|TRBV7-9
CASRLAAGGELFF
TGTGCCAGCAGATTGGCGGCCGGCGGGGAGCTGTTTTTT
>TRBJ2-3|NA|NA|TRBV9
CASSTGTLTQYF
TGTGCCAGCAGCACCGGGACACTCACGCAGTATTTT
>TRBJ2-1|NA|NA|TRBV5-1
CASSSGLVNEQFF
TGCGCCAGCAGCTCCGGACTGGTCAATGAGCAGTTCTTC
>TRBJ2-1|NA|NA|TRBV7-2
CASSFSLNEQFF
TGTGCCAGCAGCTTTAGCTTGAATGAGCAGTTCTTC
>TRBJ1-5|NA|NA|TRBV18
CASSPPGQRGPQHF
TGTGCCAGCTCACCACCGGGGCAGCGAGGGCCCCAGCATTTT
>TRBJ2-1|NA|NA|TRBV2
CAIQVASSYNEQFF
TGTGCCATCCAGGTAGCTAGCTCCTACAATGAGCAGTTCTTC
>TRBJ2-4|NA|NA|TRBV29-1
CSVGTTGTKNIQYF
TGCAGCGTCGGGACCACCGGGACCAAAAACATTCAGTACTTC
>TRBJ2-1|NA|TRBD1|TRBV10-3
CAISPGQAAYNEQFF
TGTGCCATCAGTCCTGGACAGGCAGCCTACAATGAGCAGTTCTTC
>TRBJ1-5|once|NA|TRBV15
CATSRTGSNNQPQHF
TGTGCCACCAGCAGAACCGGGTCCAACAATCAGCCCCAGCATTTT
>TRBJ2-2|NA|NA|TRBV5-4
CASSSSTTGELFF
TGTGCCAGCAGCTCCTCGACCACCGGGGAGCTGTTTTTT
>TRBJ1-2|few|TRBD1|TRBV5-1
CASSRVDRGYGYTF
TGCGCCAGCAGCCGAGTCGACAGGGGATATGGCTACACCTTC
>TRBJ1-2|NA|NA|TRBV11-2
CASSPLDRRGFHGYTF
TGTGCCAGCAGCCCGTTGGACCGACGGGGTTTTCACGGCTACACCTTC
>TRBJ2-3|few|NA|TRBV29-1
CSVDVLGGGTDTQYF
TGCAGCGTTGATGTACTAGGAGGTGGGACAGATACGCAGTATTTT
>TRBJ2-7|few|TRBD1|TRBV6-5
CASSYRTGSVDEQYF
TGTGCCAGCAGTTACCGGACAGGGTCTGTAGACGAGCAGTACTTC
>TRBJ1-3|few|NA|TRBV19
CASSPRRTGISSGNTIYF
TGTGCCAGTTCGCCCCGTCGGACGGGGATAAGCTCTGGAAACACCATATATTTT
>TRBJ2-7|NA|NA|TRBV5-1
CASSLDMGTYEQYF
TGCGCCAGCAGCTTGGATATGGGCACCTACGAGCAGTACTTC
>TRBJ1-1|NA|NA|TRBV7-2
CASSSQESTEAFF
TGTGCCAGCAGCTCACAGGAAAGCACTGAAGCTTTCTTT
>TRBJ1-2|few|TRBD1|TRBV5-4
CASSWTGTNGYTF
TGTGCCAGCAGCTGGACAGGGACTAACGGCTACACCTTC
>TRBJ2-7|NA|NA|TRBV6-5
CASRQGGEQYF
TGTGCCAGCAGACAGGGTGGGGAGCAGTACTTC
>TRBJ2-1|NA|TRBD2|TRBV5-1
CASSGTSGGAAYNEQFF
TGCGCCAGCAGCGGAACCAGCGGGGGGGCCGCCTACAATGAGCAGTTCTTC
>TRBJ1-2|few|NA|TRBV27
CASSLRGAEGYTF
TGTGCCAGCAGTTTACGGGGGGCTGAGGGCTACACCTTC
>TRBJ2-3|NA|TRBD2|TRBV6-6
CASSSPGGPQDTQYF
TGTGCCAGCAGTTCACCGGGGGGGCCTCAAGATACGCAGTATTTT
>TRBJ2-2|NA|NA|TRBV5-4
CASSLIGVGTGELFF
TGTGCCAGCAGCTTGATCGGGGTCGGCACCGGGGAGCTGTTTTTT
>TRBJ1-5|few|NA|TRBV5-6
CASSLTSASRGVIEPQHF
TGTGCCAGCAGCTTGACGTCAGCCAGTCGGGGTGTGATTGAGCCCCAGCATTTT
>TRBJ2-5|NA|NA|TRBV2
CASSQEETQYF
TGTGCCAGCAGTCAGGAGGAGACCCAGTACTTC
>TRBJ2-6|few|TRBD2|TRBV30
CAWSDGTSPVLTF
TGTGCCTGGAGTGATGGGACTAGTCCCGTCCTGACTTTC
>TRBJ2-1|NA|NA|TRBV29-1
CSVERGGSEQFF
TGCAGCGTTGAACGGGGAGGCAGTGAGCAGTTCTTC
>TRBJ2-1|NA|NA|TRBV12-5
CASGLALQADSYNEQFF
TGTGCTAGTGGTTTGGCCCTACAGGCCGACTCCTACAATGAGCAGTTCTTC
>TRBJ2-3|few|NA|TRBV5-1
CASSLGHYADTQYF
TGCGCCAGCAGCTTGGGACACTACGCAGATACGCAGTATTTT
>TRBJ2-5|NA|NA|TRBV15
CATSSGQTSTYQETQYF
TGTGCCACCAGCAGTGGGCAGACATCCACGTACCAAGAGACCCAGTACTTC
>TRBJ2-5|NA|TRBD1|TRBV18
CASSLRTGGGETQYF
TGTGCCAGCTCACTCAGGACAGGGGGCGGCGAGACCCAGTACTTC
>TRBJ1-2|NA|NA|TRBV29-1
CSVRSGYGYTF
TGCAGCGTTCGGTCGGGCTATGGCTACACCTTC
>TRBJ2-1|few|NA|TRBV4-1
CASSPLARNNEQFF
TGCGCCAGCAGTCCCCTGGCTAGAAACAATGAGCAGTTCTTC
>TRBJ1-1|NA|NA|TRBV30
CAWGRTMNTEAFF
TGTGCCTGGGGAAGAACAATGAACACTGAAGCTTTCTTT
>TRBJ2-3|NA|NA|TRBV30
CAWSTELWQYF
TGTGCCTGGAGCACCGAGCTGTGGCAGTATTTT
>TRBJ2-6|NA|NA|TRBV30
CAWDGKGSGANVLTF
TGTGCCTGGGACGGGAAGGGCTCTGGGGCCAACGTCCTGACTTTC